This T cell receptor (beta chain) was recorded in a study of glioma-infiltrating T cells after dendritic cell vaccination (dated by TCRdb to about 2016). Turning to the overall study: Of the roughly 15 glioblastoma patients in the cohort, all drawn from Phase I and II dendritic cell vaccination trials, 9 were newly diagnosed and 6 had recurrent disease. Patients received autologous tumor lysate-pulsed dendritic cell vaccination between about 2003 and 2013. The vaccine consisted of monocyte-derived dendritic cells cultured less than 9 days with IL-4 and GM-CSF, then pulsed overnight with autologous tumor lysate. Each patient got three intradermal injections of the dendritic cell vaccine, spaced at biweekly intervals, in the arm below the axilla. Deep sequencing of TCR beta CDR3 regions was used to quantify tumor-infiltrating lymphocyte content and compare tumor and blood repertoires in dendritic cell-vaccinated glioblastoma patients. Survival after dendritic cell vaccination was correlated with TCR sequencing metrics, including TIL content and tumor-blood repertoire overlap. Paper-wide results and their limitations: The response model built on TCR overlap across three groups was characterized as speculative, with prospective validation still needed. After dendritic cell vaccination, a higher estimated pretreatment TIL content predicted longer time to progression and longer overall survival. The cohort was small and heterogeneous, and full blood and tumor sets were available for few patients, with initial-recurrent tumor pairs available for even fewer patients. No direct relationship between TCR clonality and survival was found, suggesting that a diverse polyclonal response may matter.

The immunoSEQ assay amplified TCRB CDR3 regions from approximately 1.8 micrograms of genomic DNA, or from all available DNA when less than that amount was available. The multiplex PCR relied on 60 forward primers for TCR V beta segments and 13 reverse primers for J beta segments. To estimate reads per starting template, synthetic control templates were spiked into each sample at limiting dilution. Reads of 87 bp were generated by sequencing on the Illumina HiSeq System. Per the original workflow: PCR and sequencing errors were removed by merging closely related sequences with a nearest neighbor algorithm. TCR overlap was measured as the percentage of unique tumor TCR beta sequences that were also present in the peripheral blood of the same patient. Not all clones reach the TCRdb copy of this immuneACCESS table, which keeps in-frame sequences only. Checked studies attribute under half of the gap to unresolved V genes and leave the rest unexplained. V, J and clone size derive from that table, while D and trimming were established from the DNA sequence. Present in this sample are roughly 82,000 clones, approximately 90% of which were seen just once. Approximately 2.9% of the sample lies in the top ten.

This clone was detected once. Its antigen target is currently unknown. One base away there is no much larger clone; base qualities are not given. The CDR3 contains 15 residues, cysteine and phenylalanine counted. Of all the DNA, just the CDR3 is kept, 45 bases in frame from base 1. V loses 0 bases, J loses 0 bases, and the germline ends lie 7 bases apart. In the germline V gene, CDR1 corresponds to SGDLS and CDR2 to YYNGEE. Patients were selected on the basis of adequate residual fresh-frozen tumor tissue and more than two years of available survival data. An isocitrate dehydrogenase mutation was not carried by any of the glioblastoma patients, although molecular status was otherwise variable. PBMC were collected before vaccination, two weeks after the third vaccination, and at tumor progression if tumor progression occurred. The Qiagen DNeasy Blood extraction Kit was used for extraction of genomic DNA.

The chain is assembled from TRBV9 and TRBJ1-3, with the D gene not confidently named. The source material was blood, sampled before dendritic cell vaccination. This TCR came from a human donor with glioblastoma. The CDR3 reads as follows: CASSVASSSGNTIYF. The DNA reads as follows: TGTGCCAGCAGCGTAGCGTCCAGCTCTGGAAACACCATATATTTT.